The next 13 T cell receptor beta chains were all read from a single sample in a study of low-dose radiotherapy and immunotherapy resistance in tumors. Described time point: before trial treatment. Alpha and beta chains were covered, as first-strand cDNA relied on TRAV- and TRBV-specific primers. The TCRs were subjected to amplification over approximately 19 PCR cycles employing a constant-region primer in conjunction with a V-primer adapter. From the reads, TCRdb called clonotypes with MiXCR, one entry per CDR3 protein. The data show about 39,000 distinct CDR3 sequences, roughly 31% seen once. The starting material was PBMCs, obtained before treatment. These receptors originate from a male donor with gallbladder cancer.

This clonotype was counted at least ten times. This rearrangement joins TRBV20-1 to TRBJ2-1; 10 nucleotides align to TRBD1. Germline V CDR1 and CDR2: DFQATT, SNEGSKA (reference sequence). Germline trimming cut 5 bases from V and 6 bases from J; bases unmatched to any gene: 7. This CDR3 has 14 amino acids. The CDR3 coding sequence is TGCAGTGCTCACCGGGACAGGGGTTTCAATGAGCAGTTCTTC. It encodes CSAHRDRGFNEQFF.

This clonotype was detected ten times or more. CDR3 protein: CAYSRPYEQYF. The CDR3, as DNA: TGTGCCTATAGTCGGCCCTACGAGCAGTACTTC. V is TRBV5-4 and J is TRBJ2-7, with unresolved D. CDR3 length: 11 residues. Trimming shortened V by 10 bases and J by 2 bases, and 10 bases separated the two germline ends. CDR1 is SGHNT and CDR2 is YYREEE in the germline V gene (reference sequence).

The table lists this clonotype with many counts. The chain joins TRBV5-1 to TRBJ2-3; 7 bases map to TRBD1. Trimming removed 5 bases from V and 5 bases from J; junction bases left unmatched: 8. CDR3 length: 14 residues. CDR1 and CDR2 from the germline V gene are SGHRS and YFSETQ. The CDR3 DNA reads TGCGCCAGCAGGAGACAGGGAAATGAAGATACGCAGTATTTT. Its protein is CASRRQGNEDTQYF.

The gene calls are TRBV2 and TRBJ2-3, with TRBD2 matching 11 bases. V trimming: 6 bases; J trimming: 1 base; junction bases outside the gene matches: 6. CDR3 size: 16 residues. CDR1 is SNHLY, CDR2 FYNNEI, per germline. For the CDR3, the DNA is TGTGCCAGCAGGGCTAGCGGGGGGCCGGGCACAGATACGCAGTATTTT. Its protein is CASRASGGPGTDTQYF.

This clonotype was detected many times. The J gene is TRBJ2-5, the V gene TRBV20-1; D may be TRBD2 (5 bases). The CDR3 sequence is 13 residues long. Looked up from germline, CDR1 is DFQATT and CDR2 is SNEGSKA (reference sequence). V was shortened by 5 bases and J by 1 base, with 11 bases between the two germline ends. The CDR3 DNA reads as TGCAGTGCTTTGGACTGGAGCCAAGAGACCCAGTACTTC. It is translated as CSALDWSQETQYF.

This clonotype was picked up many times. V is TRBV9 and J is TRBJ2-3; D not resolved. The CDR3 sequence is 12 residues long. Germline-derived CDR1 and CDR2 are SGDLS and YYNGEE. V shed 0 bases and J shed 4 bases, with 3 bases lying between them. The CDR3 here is CASSVVADTQYF. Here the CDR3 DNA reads TGTGCCAGCAGCGTAGTCGCAGATACGCAGTATTTT.

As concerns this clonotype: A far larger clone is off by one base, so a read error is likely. CDR3: CAGRPPGAGQETQYF. The DNA for the CDR3 is TGTGCCGGCAGGCCACCGGGGGCGGGGCAAGAGACCCAGTACTTC. V usage is TRBV13 and J usage is TRBJ2-5; D might be TRBD1 or TRBD2, each matching 6 bases. The germline V gene encodes CDR1 PRHDT and CDR2 FYEKMQ (reference sequence). The CDR3 covers 15 residues.

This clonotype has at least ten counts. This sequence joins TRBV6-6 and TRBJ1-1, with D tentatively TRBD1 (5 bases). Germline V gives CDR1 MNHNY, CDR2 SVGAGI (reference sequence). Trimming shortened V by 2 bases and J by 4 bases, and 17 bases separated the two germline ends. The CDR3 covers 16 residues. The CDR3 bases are TGTGCCAGCAGTTACCTTCGGGGTGGGGGTGGCACTGAAGCTTTCTTT. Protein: CASSYLRGGGGTEAFF.

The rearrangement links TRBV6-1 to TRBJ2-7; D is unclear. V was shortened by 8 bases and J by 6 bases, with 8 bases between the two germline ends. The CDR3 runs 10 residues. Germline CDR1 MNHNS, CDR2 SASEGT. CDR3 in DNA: TGTGCCAGCCTATCCCGCGAGCAGTACTTC. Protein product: CASLSREQYF.

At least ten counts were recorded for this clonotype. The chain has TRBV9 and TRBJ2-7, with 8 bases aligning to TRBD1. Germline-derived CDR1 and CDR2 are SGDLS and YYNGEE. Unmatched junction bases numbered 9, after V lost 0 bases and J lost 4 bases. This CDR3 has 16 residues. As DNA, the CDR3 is TGTGCCAGCAGCGTAGGACCTGGGACAGGAGCGTACGAGCAGTACTTC. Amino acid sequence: CASSVGPGTGAYEQYF.

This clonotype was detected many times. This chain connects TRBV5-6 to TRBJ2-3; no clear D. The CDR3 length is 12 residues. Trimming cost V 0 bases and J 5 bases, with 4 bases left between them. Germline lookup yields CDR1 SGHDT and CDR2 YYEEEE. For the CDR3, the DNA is TGTGCCAGCAGCTTGGAGGGAGATACGCAGTATTTT. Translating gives CASSLEGDTQYF. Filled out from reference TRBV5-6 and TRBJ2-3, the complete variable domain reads DAGVTQSPTHLIKTRGQQVTLRCSPKSGHDTVSWYQQALGQGPQFIFQYYEEEERQRGNFPDRFSGHQFPNYSSELNVNALLLGDSALYLCASSLEGDTQYFGPGTRLTVL.

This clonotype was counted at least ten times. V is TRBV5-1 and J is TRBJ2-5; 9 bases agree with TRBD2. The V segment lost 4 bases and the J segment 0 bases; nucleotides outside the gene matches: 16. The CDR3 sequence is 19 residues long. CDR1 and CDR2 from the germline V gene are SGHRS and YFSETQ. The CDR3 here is CASSPIPPSSGRNQETQYF. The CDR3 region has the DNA TGCGCCAGCAGCCCGATACCACCTTCGAGCGGGAGGAACCAAGAGACCCAGTACTTC.

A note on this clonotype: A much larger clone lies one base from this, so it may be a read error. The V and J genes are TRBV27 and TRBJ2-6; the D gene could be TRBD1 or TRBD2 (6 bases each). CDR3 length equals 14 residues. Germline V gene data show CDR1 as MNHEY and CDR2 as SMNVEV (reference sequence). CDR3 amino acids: CASGPGAGADVLTF. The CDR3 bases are TGTGCCAGCGGTCCGGGGGCTGGGGCCGACGTCCTGACTTTC.